This entry describes one T cell receptor beta chain. Its specificity is unknown. Profiled with immunoSEQ multiplex PCR; TCRdb holds only in-frame clones, not every one. Among about 89,000 clones listed, 90% to 95% were seen once. These data are taken from a study of graft-versus-host responses after intestinal transplantation. Study-level findings and limits: Peak GvH clone levels in circulation were associated with early post-transplant HvG declines. In recipient marrow, GvH clones were found, and some appeared first in ileum or blood.

Trimming cost V 6 bases and J 0 bases, with 9 bases left between them. Germline V gene lookup returns CDR1 MGHRA and CDR2 YSYEKL. This CDR3 is 15 amino acids long. V and J are TRBV4-1 and TRBJ2-6, with D tentatively TRBD2 (5 bases). The sample here was unstimulated CD8+ T cells sorted from spleen or lymph node cells, taken before intestinal transplant. The clonotype comes from a human donor who received an intestinal transplant. CDR3 bases: TGCGCCAGCAGTCCCGAGGGCTCTGGGGCCAACGTCCTGACTTTC. It translates to CASSPEGSGANVLTF.